Below, 26 T cell receptor beta chains from the same sample are listed, as sequenced in a study of T-cell memory formation after mild COVID-19. One entry per CDR3 protein, called by TCRdb with MiXCR from the 5' RACE reads. The data hold 550,000 to 700,000 distinct CDR3 sequences, with under 20% observed a single time. The sample taken for sequencing was PBMCs or a T cell subset sorted from them (not recorded which). These receptors all come from an adult woman who had mild COVID-19 (a few samples of this study predate the infection). Cell type and time point are not known.

The rearrangement uses TRBV6-2 or TRBV6-3 and TRBJ2-1, with D possibly being TRBD2 (6 bases). Germline V gene lookup returns CDR1 MNHEY and CDR2 SVGEGT. CDR3 length: 19 amino acids. V gave up 6 bases and J gave up 0 bases, with 24 bases separating them. CDR3 protein: CASSTASGSSLSSYNEQFF. CDR3 DNA sequence: TGTGCCAGCAGCACCGCCAGCGGGTCCTCCTTAAGCTCCTACAATGAGCAGTTCTTC.

This chain connects TRBV11-2 to TRBJ1-1, with 8 bases matching TRBD1. V dropped 1 base and J dropped 1; count of bases not matched to a gene: 2. This CDR3 contains 15 residues. Germline loops: CDR1 SGHAT, CDR2 FQNNGV. The CDR3 sequence: CASSLVTGGNTEAFF. In DNA form, the CDR3 reads TGTGCCAGCAGCTTAGTTACAGGGGGGAACACTGAAGCTTTCTTT. The whole variable domain, remainder taken from reference TRBV11-2 and TRBJ1-1, is EAGVAQSPRYKIIEKRQSVAFWCNPISGHATLYWYQQILGQGPKLLIQFQNNGVVDDSQLPKDRFSAERLKGVDSTLKIQPAKLEDSAVYLCASSLVTGGNTEAFFGQGTRLTVV.

This clonotype was observed a few times. The chain is built from TRBV27 and TRBJ2-7; possibly TRBD2 for D (7 bases). The V gene lost 6 bases and the J gene lost 7 bases, with 19 bases spanning the gap. The V gene's germline CDR1 is MNHEY and CDR2 SMNVEV (reference sequence). The CDR3 covers 14 residues. CDR3: CASRPGGGHREQYF. The CDR3 DNA is TGTGCCAGCAGACCTGGGGGGGGCCACCGTGAGCAGTACTTC.

This clonotype was observed a few times. The chain recombines TRBV3-1 with TRBJ2-3; D is perhaps TRBD1 or TRBD2 (5 bases each). This CDR3 is 14 amino acids long. With 6 bases removed from V and 0 bases from J, the gap between germline ends came to 10 bases. Germline assignment: CDR1 LGHDT and CDR2 YNNKEL (reference sequence). CDR3 amino acids: CASRSGRSTDTQYF. In DNA, the CDR3 is TGTGCCAGCAGATCGGGACGAAGCACAGATACGCAGTATTTT.

V is TRBV12-3 or TRBV12-4 and J is TRBJ2-3, with 8 bases aligning to TRBD1. The CDR3 runs to 15 residues. The J segment lost 7 bases and the V segment lost 6 bases, leaving 12 bases of the junction unmatched. CDR3 residues: CASSLSAQGAYTQYF. The DNA for the CDR3 is TGTGCCAGCAGCCTCAGCGCCCAGGGGGCCTATACGCAGTATTTT.

The rearrangement joins TRBV12-3 or TRBV12-4 to TRBJ1-2; D possibly corresponds to TRBD1 (6 bases). The CDR3 runs to 13 residues. The V end was cut by 3 bases, the J end by 4 bases, with 9 bases between. The CDR3: CASSLDSTYGYTF. CDR3 DNA sequence: TGTGCCAGCAGTTTGGACAGCACCTATGGCTACACCTTC.

This clonotype was counted between two and nine times. The chain has TRBV25-1 and TRBJ1-5; D gene uncertain. The ends were cut back, 4 bases at V and 2 bases at J, with 15 bases in the middle. In germline, CDR1 is MGHDK, CDR2 SYGVNS. The CDR3 runs 16 residues. The CDR3: CASSARGRAGNQPQHF. DNA for the CDR3: TGTGCCAGCAGTGCGAGAGGGAGGGCTGGCAATCAGCCCCAGCATTTT.

This clonotype has more than one count but fewer than ten. This chain links TRBV7-8 with TRBJ2-7; weak D call: TRBD1 (5 bases). This CDR3 spans 14 amino acids. The germline V gene encodes CDR1 SGHVS and CDR2 FQNEAQ. With 5 bases removed from V and 2 bases from J, the gap between germline ends came to 13 bases. The CDR3 nucleotides are TGTGCCAGCAGCCCCTGGCAGGGTCCCTACGAGCAGTACTTC. Translated, it gives CASSPWQGPYEQYF.

This rearrangement joins TRBV11-3 to TRBJ2-5, with 7 bases aligning to TRBD1. CDR3 length: 14 residues. V lost 7 bases, J lost 2 bases, and 7 bases stayed unmatched. Germline CDR1 reads SGHNT; CDR2 reads YENEEA. For the CDR3, the DNA is TGTGCCAGCACCCAGGGGGTTGAGCAAGAGACCCAGTACTTC. Protein product: CASTQGVEQETQYF.

The V and J genes are TRBV5-1 and TRBJ1-1; TRBD1 is a possible D gene (5 bases). The CDR3 is 15 amino acids. Looked up from germline, CDR1 is SGHRS and CDR2 is YFSETQ. V was shortened by 0 bases and J by 1 base, with 10 bases between the two germline ends. The CDR3 here is CASSLAGGSNTEAFF. The CDR3 nucleotides read TGCGCCAGCAGCTTGGCCGGGGGGTCGAACACTGAAGCTTTCTTT.

This clonotype was seen only a few times. V and J are TRBV24-1 and TRBJ2-6; the match to TRBD2 covers 15 bases. J gave up 2 bases and V 2 bases, and 15 bases lay outside the gene matches. The germline V gene has CDR1 KGHDR and CDR2 SFDVKD. The CDR3 contains 23 residues. Here the CDR3 reads CATSDSMGLAGGLLSAGANVLTF. CDR3 sequence (DNA): TGTGCCACCAGTGATTCGATGGGACTAGCGGGGGGCCTCCTTAGTGCTGGGGCCAACGTCCTGACTTTC.

This clonotype was recorded many times. The chain is built from TRBV7-8 and TRBJ2-1; TRBD1 matches at 10 bases. From germline, CDR1 is SGHVS and CDR2 FQNEAQ. The length of the CDR3 is 16 residues. V shed 5 bases, J shed 2 bases, and the junction held 6 bases outside the gene matches. CDR3 region: CASSPLGTGAYNEQFF. In DNA form, the CDR3 reads TGTGCCAGCAGCCCCCTCGGGACAGGGGCCTACAATGAGCAGTTCTTC.

The table lists this clonotype with a few counts. This sequence joins TRBV30 and TRBJ1-5; maybe TRBD1 (5 bases). Trimming cost V 1 base and J 6 bases, with 10 bases left between them. In germline, CDR1 is GTSNPN, CDR2 SVGIG (reference sequence). The CDR3 contains 13 residues. The CDR3 reads CAWSGDLTQPQHF. In DNA form, the CDR3 reads TGTGCCTGGAGTGGGGACCTTACTCAGCCCCAGCATTTT.

This clonotype has just a few counts. V and J are TRBV12-3 or TRBV12-4 and TRBJ2-2; D possibly corresponds to TRBD1 (6 bases). The CDR3 runs to 12 residues. The DNA of the CDR3 is TGTGCTGCAGGGGCTCCCGTGGGGGAGCTGTTTTTT. Amino acid sequence: CAAGAPVGELFF.

The chain uses TRBV9 and TRBJ2-2, with a tentative D call TRBD2 (6 bases). The CDR3 extends over 13 amino acids. Germline-derived CDR1 and CDR2 are SGDLS and YYNGEE. Trimming left V 3 bases short and J 6 bases short, with 9 bases between. CDR3 nucleotide sequence: TGTGCCAGCAGCGGACGACTAGCCGGGGAGCTGTTTTTT. Residues: CASSGRLAGELFF.

This clonotype was counted ten times or more. The chain recombines TRBV25-1 with TRBJ2-3; D possibly uses TRBD1 or TRBD2 (5 bases each). Per germline, CDR1 MGHDK and CDR2 SYGVNS. The V end was cut by 6 bases, the J end by 3 bases, with 19 bases between. The CDR3 totals 16 residues. The CDR3 DNA reads as TGTGCCAGCAGCCGCGGGTTGGGGGTCCCAACAGATACGCAGTATTTT. Protein: CASSRGLGVPTDTQYF.

The gene calls are TRBV29-1 and TRBJ2-3; 10 bases fit TRBD2. This CDR3 has 16 amino acids. V was clipped by 4 bases and J by 3 bases; unmatched bases: 10. The germline V gene encodes CDR1 SQVTM and CDR2 ANQGSEA. CDR3 sequence reads: CSVGSSGGIGTDTQYF. The CDR3 coding sequence is TGCAGCGTTGGGTCTAGCGGGGGCATTGGAACAGATACGCAGTATTTT.

This chain joins TRBV11-2 and TRBJ2-1, with TRBD2 matching over 9 bases. Germline V gene sequence: CDR1 SGHAT, CDR2 FQNNGV. The CDR3 loop spans 14 amino acids. V lost 1 base to trimming and J lost 9 bases; unmatched junction nucleotides: 4. This CDR3 reads CASSLGGLAFEQFF. In nucleotides, the CDR3 is TGTGCCAGCAGCTTAGGGGGACTAGCCTTTGAGCAGTTCTTC.

There are a few counts of this clonotype. The CDR3 protein is CASSQLAGGGYIQYF. The CDR3 DNA sequence: TGTGCCAGCAGCCAACTAGCGGGAGGGGGGTACATTCAGTACTTC. The rearrangement links TRBV7-3 to TRBJ2-4; 13 nucleotides line up with TRBD2. The CDR3 is 15 amino acids. From germline, CDR1 is SGHTA and CDR2 FQGTGA. V shed 5 bases, J shed 8 bases, and the junction held 6 bases outside the gene matches. Full variable domain (missing parts from reference TRBV7-3 and TRBJ2-4): GAGVSQTPSNKVTEKGKYVELRCDPISGHTALYWYRQSLGQGPEFLIYFQGTGAADDSGLPNDRFFAVRPEGSVSTLKIQRTERGDSAVYLCASSQLAGGGYIQYFGAGTRLSVL.

The chain carries TRBV4-1 and TRBJ2-7, with D unresolved. Germline CDR1 and CDR2: MGHRA and YSYEKL. The CDR3 sequence is 13 residues long. V was clipped by 1 base and J by 3 bases, with 7 bases between them. The CDR3 here is CASSQGVFYEQYF. CDR3 bases: TGCGCCAGCAGCCAAGGGGTGTTCTACGAGCAGTACTTC.

This rearrangement joins TRBV27 to TRBJ1-5; 7 bases match TRBD1. The CDR3 is made up of 15 amino acids. CDR1 is MNHEY, CDR2 SMNVEV, per germline (reference sequence). V dropped 5 bases and J dropped 7; count of bases not matched to a gene: 11. CDR3 sequence: CASSPTGQWRQPQHF. The CDR3 region has the DNA TGTGCCAGCAGTCCAACGGGACAGTGGAGGCAGCCCCAGCATTTT.

The V and J genes are TRBV9 and TRBJ2-2, with unresolved D. The CDR3 is made up of 13 amino acids. The germline V gene encodes CDR1 SGDLS and CDR2 YYNGEE. Trimming shortened V by 4 bases and J by 7 bases, and 11 bases separated the two germline ends. Here the CDR3 DNA reads TGTGCCAGCAGCCTAGGGCATAGCGGGGAGCTGTTTTTT. Translation: CASSLGHSGELFF.

This rearrangement joins TRBV20-1 to TRBJ2-7; the D gene is possibly TRBD1 (5 bases). Germline CDR1 DFQATT, CDR2 SNEGSKA (reference sequence). V was trimmed by 4 bases and J by 0 bases, leaving 16 bases between them. The CDR3 is 15 residues long. The CDR3 sequence: CSANDLTDSSYEQYF. CDR3 DNA sequence: TGCAGTGCTAATGACCTGACAGATTCCTCCTACGAGCAGTACTTC.

This clonotype was counted a few times. V gene TRBV7-9 combines with J gene TRBJ2-5; D is undetermined. Germline V gives CDR1 SEHNR, CDR2 FQNEAQ (reference sequence). V lost 6 bases and J 1 base, leaving 24 bases between the germline ends. This CDR3 is built from 18 residues. The CDR3 loop reads CASSSKHSSDRIQETQYF. As DNA, the CDR3 is TGTGCCAGCAGTTCTAAACACTCTTCGGATAGGATCCAAGAGACCCAGTACTTC.

The chain joins TRBV29-1 to TRBJ2-7; TRBD1 matches 9 bases. Germline CDR1 and CDR2: SQVTM and ANQGSEA. Trimming removed 7 bases from V and 5 bases from J; junction bases left unmatched: 6. The CDR3 has 12 residues. Here the CDR3 reads CSARDRVDEQYF. CDR3 bases: TGCAGCGCTCGGGACAGGGTCGACGAGCAGTACTTC.

In this sample, this clonotype turned up a few times. The J gene is TRBJ2-2, the V gene TRBV7-2; 7 nucleotides match TRBD2. Looked up from germline, CDR1 is SGHTA and CDR2 is FQGNSA. CDR3 size: 16 residues. V lost 1 base, J lost 4 bases, and 6 bases stayed unmatched. CDR3 sequence: CASSLEGTILTGELFF. In DNA form, the CDR3 reads TGTGCCAGCAGCTTAGAAGGGACTATCCTCACCGGGGAGCTGTTTTTT.